A selection of T cell receptor beta chains follows, all from one sample in a study of T cells after yellow fever vaccination. MiXCR, applied by TCRdb to the 5' RACE reads, yields one record per CDR3 protein. The sample shows 550,000 or so distinct CDR3 sequences, 15% to 20% of them seen only once. The sample here was PBMCs, taken 15 days after the yellow fever booster vaccination. The receptors originated from a man aged 25-45 years who received the YFV17D yellow fever vaccine. Both conserved end residues are part of each CDR3. The D gene is left open where the match is weak. Size values are once, few and many counts, or a class for expanded clones, and some rows have none.

few | TRBJ1-1 | TRBV6-1 | - | TGTGCCAGCAGAGCTAATACAGGGAACACTGAAGCTTTCTTT | CASRANTGNTEAFF
- | TRBJ2-7 | TRBV7-2 | TRBD2 | TGTGCCAGCAGCTTCGGACTAGGGGCCCCGGAGCAGTACTTC | CASSFGLGAPEQYF
few | TRBJ1-4 | TRBV5-6 | - | TGTGCCAGCAGCTTCCGGCAGCCTGATGAAAAACTGTTTTTT | CASSFRQPDEKLFF
many | TRBJ2-4 | TRBV5-6 | - | TGTGCCAGCAGCTTCCAGACAGGTTTAGGCATTCAGTACTTC | CASSFQTGLGIQYF
- | TRBJ2-7 | TRBV29-1 | - | TGCAGCGTTATTAAGCGGGACACTTACGAGCAGTACTTC | CSVIKRDTYEQYF
- | TRBJ2-1 | TRBV5-1 | - | TGCGCCAGCAGGCCAAGGGGGAGCTCCTACAATGAGCAGTTCTTC | CASRPRGSSYNEQFF
many | TRBJ2-7 | TRBV29-1 | - | TGCAGCGTTCTCACCTTCTACGAGCAGTACTTC | CSVLTFYEQYF
few | TRBJ2-5 | TRBV20-1 | - | TGCAGTGCAGTCAGGGGAGAGGTTCGAGAGACCCAGTACTTC | CSAVRGEVRETQYF
few | TRBJ2-7 | TRBV7-2 | TRBD2 | TGTGCCAGCAGCTTAGTTAGCGGGCAAGCCTACGAGCAGTACTTC | CASSLVSGQAYEQYF
many | TRBJ2-2 | TRBV25-1 | TRBD1 | TGTGCCAGCAGTGAAACCGGGCCAGGGGGCGCAACCGGGGAGCTGTTTTTT | CASSETGPGGATGELFF
few | TRBJ2-3 | TRBV9 | - | TGTGCCAGCAGCGTCGCAGGGGTGGGGAGGAATACGCAGTATTTT | CASSVAGVGRNTQYF
- | TRBJ2-3 | TRBV12-5 | TRBD1 | TGTGCTAGTGGTTTGGACAGGGGAGCGAACACAGATACGCAGTATTTT | CASGLDRGANTDTQYF
- | TRBJ2-1 | TRBV7-2 | - | TGTGCCAGCAGCCCGCGATCGGGGGGCGGGGGGCAGTTCTTC | CASSPRSGGGGQFF
- | TRBJ2-7 | TRBV20-1 | TRBD2 | TGCAGTGCTATGACTAGCGGGAGGGCCTACGAGCAGTACTTC | CSAMTSGRAYEQYF
few | TRBJ2-3 | TRBV7-2 | - | TGTGCCAGCAGCTTACAAAGCACAGATACGCAGTATTTT | CASSLQSTDTQYF
- | TRBJ2-3 | TRBV12-3/TRBV12-4 | TRBD2 | TGTGCCAGCGGGACTAGCGGGATCACAGATACGCAGTATTTT | CASGTSGITDTQYF
- | TRBJ2-3 | TRBV4-2 | TRBD2 | TGTGCCATCAGCCCGGGACTAGCGGGAGCACAATTCACAGATACGCAGTATTTT | CAISPGLAGAQFTDTQYF
many | TRBJ2-1 | TRBV7-9 | - | TGTGCCAGCAGTGGGGACCAAAAGTACAATGAGCAGTTCTTC | CASSGDQKYNEQFF
- | TRBJ1-2 | TRBV12-3/TRBV12-4 | TRBD1 | TGTGCCAGCAGGCCCGGGACAGAGTATGGCTACACCTTC | CASRPGTEYGYTF
- | TRBJ2-1 | TRBV24-1 | - | TGTGCCACCAGTGATTTGCGGAGGCGGGGCTACAATGAGCAGTTCTTC | CATSDLRRRGYNEQFF
few | TRBJ1-4 | TRBV5-1 | - | TGCGCCAGCAGCTCTACCGGGACGCCCGGATACCGAGAAAAACTGTTTTTT | CASSSTGTPGYREKLFF